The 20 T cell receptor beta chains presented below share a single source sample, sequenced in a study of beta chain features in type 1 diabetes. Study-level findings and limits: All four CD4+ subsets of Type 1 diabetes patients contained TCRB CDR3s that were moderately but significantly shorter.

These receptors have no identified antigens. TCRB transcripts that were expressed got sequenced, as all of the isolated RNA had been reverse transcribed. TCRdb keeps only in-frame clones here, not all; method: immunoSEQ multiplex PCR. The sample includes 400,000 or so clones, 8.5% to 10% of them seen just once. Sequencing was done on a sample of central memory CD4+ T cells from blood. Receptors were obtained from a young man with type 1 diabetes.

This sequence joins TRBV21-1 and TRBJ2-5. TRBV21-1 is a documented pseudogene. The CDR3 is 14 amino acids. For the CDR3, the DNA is TGTGCCAGCAGCCAAGCAAACGGCCGGGAGACCCAGTACTTC. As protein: CASSQANGRETQYF.

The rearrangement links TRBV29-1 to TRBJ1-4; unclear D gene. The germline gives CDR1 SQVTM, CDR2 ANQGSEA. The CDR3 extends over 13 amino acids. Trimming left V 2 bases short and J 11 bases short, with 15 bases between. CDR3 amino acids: CSVELRSEGKLFF. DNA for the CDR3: TGCAGCGTTGAATTACGGTCCGAAGGCAAACTGTTTTTT. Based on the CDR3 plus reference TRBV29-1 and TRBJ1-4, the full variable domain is SAVISQKPSRDICQRGTSLTIQCQVDSQVTMMFWYRQQPGQSLTLIATANQGSEATYESGFVIDKFPISRPNLTFSTLTVSNMSPEDSSIYLCSVELRSEGKLFFGSGTQLSVL.

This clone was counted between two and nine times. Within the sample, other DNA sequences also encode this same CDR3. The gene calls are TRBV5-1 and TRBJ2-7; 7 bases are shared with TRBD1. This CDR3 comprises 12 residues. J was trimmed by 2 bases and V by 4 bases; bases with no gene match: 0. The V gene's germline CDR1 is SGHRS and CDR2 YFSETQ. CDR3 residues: CASSGQAYEQYF. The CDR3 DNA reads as TGCGCCAGCAGCGGACAGGCCTACGAGCAGTACTTC.

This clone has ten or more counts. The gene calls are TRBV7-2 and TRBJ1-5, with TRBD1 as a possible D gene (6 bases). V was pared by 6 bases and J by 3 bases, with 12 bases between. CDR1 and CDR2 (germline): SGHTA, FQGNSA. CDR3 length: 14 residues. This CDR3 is CASSPGQFNQPQHF. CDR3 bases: TGTGCCAGCAGTCCAGGACAGTTCAATCAGCCCCAGCATTTT.

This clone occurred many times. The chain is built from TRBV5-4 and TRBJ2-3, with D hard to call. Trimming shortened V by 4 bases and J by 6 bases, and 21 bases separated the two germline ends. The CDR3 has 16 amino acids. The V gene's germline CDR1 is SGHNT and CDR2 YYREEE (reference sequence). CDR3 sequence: CASSPAVSRSSDTQYF. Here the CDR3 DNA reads TGTGCCAGCAGCCCGGCGGTGTCCCGGTCTTCGGATACGCAGTATTTT.

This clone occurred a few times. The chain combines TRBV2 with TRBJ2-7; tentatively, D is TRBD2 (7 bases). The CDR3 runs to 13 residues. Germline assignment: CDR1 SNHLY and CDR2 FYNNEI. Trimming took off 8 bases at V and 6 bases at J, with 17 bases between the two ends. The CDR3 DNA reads TGTGCCAGCGCCGCTGGGAGGGGGGGCGAGCAGTACTTC. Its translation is CASAAGRGGEQYF.

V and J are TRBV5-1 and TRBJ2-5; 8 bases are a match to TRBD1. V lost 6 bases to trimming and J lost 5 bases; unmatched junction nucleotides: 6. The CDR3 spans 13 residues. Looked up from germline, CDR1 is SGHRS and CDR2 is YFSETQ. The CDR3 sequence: CASMQGARETQYF. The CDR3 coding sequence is TGCGCCAGCATGCAGGGGGCCCGGGAGACCCAGTACTTC.

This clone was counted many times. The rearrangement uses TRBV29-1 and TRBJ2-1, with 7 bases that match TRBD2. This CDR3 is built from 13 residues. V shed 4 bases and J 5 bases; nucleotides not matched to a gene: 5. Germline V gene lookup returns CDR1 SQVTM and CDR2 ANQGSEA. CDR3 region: CSVGLAIDNEQFF. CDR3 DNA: TGCAGCGTTGGACTAGCTATCGACAATGAGCAGTTCTTC.

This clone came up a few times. The CDR3 bases are TGCGCCAGCAGTTCGACAGTGAGGAATGGCTACACCTTC. Amino acid sequence: CASSSTVRNGYTF. The chain recombines TRBV4-3 with TRBJ1-2; possible D gene TRBD1, 5 bases. The V gene lost 6 bases and the J gene lost 6 bases, with 14 bases spanning the gap. This CDR3 has 13 residues. Looked up from germline, CDR1 is LGHNA and CDR2 is YSLEER.

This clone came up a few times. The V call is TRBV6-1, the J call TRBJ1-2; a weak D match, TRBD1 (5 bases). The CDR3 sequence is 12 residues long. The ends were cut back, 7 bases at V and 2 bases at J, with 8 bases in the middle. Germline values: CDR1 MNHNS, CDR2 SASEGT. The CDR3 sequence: CASTTENYGYTF. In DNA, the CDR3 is TGTGCCAGCACGACAGAGAACTATGGCTACACCTTC.

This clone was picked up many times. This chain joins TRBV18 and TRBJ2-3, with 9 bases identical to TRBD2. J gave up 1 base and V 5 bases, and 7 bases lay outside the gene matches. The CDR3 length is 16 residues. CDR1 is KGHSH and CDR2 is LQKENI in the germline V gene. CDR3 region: CASSTRSSGGTDTQYF. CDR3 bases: TGTGCCAGCTCAACCAGGTCTAGCGGGGGCACAGATACGCAGTATTTT.

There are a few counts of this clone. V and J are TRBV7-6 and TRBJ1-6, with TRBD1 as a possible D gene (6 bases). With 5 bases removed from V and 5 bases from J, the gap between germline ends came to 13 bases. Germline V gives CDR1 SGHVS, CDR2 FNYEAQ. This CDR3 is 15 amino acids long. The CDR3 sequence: CASSAGAQNNSPLHF. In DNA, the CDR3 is TGTGCCAGCAGCGCAGGGGCTCAGAATAATTCACCCCTCCACTTT.

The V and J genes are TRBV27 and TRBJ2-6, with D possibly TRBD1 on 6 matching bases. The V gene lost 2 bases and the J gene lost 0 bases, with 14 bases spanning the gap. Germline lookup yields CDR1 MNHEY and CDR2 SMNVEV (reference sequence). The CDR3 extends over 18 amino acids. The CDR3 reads CASSLVTGALSGANVLTF. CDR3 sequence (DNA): TGTGCCAGCAGTTTAGTGACAGGAGCACTCTCTGGGGCCAACGTCCTGACTTTC.

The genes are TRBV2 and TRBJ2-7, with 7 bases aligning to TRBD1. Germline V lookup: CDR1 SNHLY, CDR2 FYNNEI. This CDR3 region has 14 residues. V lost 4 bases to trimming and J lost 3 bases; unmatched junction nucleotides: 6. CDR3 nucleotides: TGTGCCAGCAGTGCACAGGGGATCGTCTACGAGCAGTACTTC. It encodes CASSAQGIVYEQYF. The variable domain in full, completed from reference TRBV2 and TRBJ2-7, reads EPEVTQTPSHQVTQMGQEVILRCVPISNHLYFYWYRQILGQKVEFLVSFYNNEISEKSEIFDDQFSVERPDGSNFTLKIRSTKLEDSAMYFCASSAQGIVYEQYFGPGTRLTVT.

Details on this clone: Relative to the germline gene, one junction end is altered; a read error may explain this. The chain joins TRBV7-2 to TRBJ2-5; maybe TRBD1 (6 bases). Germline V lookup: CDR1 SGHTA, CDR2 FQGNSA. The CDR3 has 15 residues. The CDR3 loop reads CASNLGTGIQETLYF. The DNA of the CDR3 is TGTGCCAGCAACTTAGGAACAGGGATCCAAGAGACCCTGTACTTC.

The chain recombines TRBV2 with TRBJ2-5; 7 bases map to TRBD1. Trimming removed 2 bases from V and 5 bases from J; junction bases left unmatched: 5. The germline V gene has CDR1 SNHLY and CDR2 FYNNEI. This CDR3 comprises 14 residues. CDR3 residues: CASSEQGVGETQYF. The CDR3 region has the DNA TGTGCCAGCAGTGAACAGGGGGTCGGGGAGACCCAGTACTTC.

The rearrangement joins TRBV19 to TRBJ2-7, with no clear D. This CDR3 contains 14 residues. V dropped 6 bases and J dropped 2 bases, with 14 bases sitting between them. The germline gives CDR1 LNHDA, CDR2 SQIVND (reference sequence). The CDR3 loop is CASRGAAGPYEQYF. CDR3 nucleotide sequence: TGTGCCAGTAGAGGTGCAGCCGGGCCCTACGAGCAGTACTTC.

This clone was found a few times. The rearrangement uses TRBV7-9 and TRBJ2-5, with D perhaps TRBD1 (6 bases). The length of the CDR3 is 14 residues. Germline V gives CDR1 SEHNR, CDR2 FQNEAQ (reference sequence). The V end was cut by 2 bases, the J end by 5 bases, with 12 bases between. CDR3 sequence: CASSLFNREETQYF. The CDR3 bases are TGTGCCAGCAGCTTATTCAACAGGGAGGAGACCCAGTACTTC.

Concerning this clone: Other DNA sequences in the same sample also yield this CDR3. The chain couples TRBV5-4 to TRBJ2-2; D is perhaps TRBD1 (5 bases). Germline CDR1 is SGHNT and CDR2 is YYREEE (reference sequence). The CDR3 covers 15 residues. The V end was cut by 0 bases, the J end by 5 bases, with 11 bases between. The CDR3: CASSLVQGGTGELFF. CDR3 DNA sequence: TGTGCCAGCAGCTTGGTGCAGGGCGGAACCGGGGAGCTGTTTTTT.

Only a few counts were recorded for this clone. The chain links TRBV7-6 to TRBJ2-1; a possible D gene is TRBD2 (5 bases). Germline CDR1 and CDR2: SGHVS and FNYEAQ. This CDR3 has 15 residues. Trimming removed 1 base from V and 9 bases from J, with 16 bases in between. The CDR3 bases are TGTGCCAGCAGCTTAGAAGTGGGTCGAGGAGGTGAGCAGTTCTTC. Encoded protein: CASSLEVGRGGEQFF.